This paragraph covers one T cell receptor (beta chain) sequence. Its antigen is not identified. Germline trimming cut 0 bases from V and 1 base from J; bases unmatched to any gene: 1. The CDR3 contains 16 residues. Germline-derived CDR1 and CDR2 are MNHNY and SVGAGI (reference sequence). Clones were sequenced by immunoSEQ multiplex PCR, and TCRdb holds only the in-frame ones, with some missing. The sample contains around 150,000 clones, about 88% of which appear only once. This sample is part of a study of cytotoxic CD8 clonotypes in ibrutinib-treated CLL. The study, taken as a whole, reports: Sampling times (in sustained-remission versus progressing patients) were not the same. Patients had baseline clonality above age-matched healthy donors, and this clonality moved with circulating CD8+ T-cell counts.

The sequences come from PBMCs, collected at disease progression, from a patient treated with ibrutinib. The V and J genes are TRBV6-6 and TRBJ2-3; 10 bases match TRBD2. The receptor was isolated from a human donor with chronic lymphocytic leukemia. Here the CDR3 DNA reads TGTGCCAGCAGTTACTCCGGGACTAGCGGCACAGATACGCAGTATTTT. This sequence encodes CASSYSGTSGTDTQYF.